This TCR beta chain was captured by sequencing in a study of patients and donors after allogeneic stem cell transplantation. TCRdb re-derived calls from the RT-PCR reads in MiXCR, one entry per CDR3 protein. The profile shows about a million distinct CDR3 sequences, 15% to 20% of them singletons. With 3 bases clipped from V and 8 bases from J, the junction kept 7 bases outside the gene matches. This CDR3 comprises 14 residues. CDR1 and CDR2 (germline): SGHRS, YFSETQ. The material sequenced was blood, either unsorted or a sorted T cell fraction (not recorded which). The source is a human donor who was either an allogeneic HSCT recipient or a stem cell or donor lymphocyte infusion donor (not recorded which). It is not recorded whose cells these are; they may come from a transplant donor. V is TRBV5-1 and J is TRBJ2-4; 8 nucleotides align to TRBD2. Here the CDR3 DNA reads TGCGCCAGCAGCTACGGGGGGGACTTCGACATTCAGTACTTC. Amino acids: CASSYGGDFDIQYF.